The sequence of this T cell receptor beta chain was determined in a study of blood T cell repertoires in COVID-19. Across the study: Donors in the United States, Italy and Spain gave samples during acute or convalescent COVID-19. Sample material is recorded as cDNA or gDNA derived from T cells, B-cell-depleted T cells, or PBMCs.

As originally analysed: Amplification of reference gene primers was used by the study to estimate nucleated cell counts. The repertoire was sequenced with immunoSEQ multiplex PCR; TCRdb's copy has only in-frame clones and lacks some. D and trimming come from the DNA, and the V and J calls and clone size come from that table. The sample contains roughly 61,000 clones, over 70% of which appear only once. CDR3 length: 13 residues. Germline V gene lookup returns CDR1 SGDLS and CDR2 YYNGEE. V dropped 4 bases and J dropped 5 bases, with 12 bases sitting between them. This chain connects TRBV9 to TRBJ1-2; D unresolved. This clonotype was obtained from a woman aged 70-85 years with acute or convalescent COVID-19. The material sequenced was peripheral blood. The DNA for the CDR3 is TGTGCCAGCAGCACAGAGGGTGGGTATGGCTACACCTTC. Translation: CASSTEGGYGYTF. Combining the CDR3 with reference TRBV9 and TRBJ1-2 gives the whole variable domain DSGVTQTPKHLITATGQRVTLRCSPRSGDLSVYWYQQSLDQGLQFLIQYYNGEERAKGNILERFSAQQFPDLHSELNLSSLELGDSALYFCASSTEGGYGYTFGSGTRLTVV.